What follows are 20 T cell receptor beta chains derived from one specimen sequenced in a study of blood T cell repertoires in COVID-19. This table comes from immunoSEQ multiplex PCR, and its TCRdb copy is limited to in-frame clones, with some not included. The sample yields 110,000 or so clones, 88% seen once. The specimen sequenced was peripheral blood. The receptors were gathered from a human donor in a cohort sampled during active COVID-19.

The chain uses TRBV12-3 or TRBV12-4 and TRBJ2-1, with a tentative D call TRBD1 (5 bases). Trimming left V 8 bases short and J 7 bases short, with 15 bases between. The CDR3 consists of 13 residues. This chain's CDR3 is CASLALRANEQFF. CDR3 DNA sequence: TGTGCCAGCTTGGCTCTCAGGGCAAATGAGCAGTTCTTC.

The rearrangement uses TRBV6-1 and TRBJ1-2; D may be TRBD1 (5 bases). V lost 1 base and J lost 6, with 18 bases in between. Germline CDR1 and CDR2: MNHNS and SASEGT. CDR3 length: 16 amino acids. Here the CDR3 reads CASSEGGLKPSHGYTF. CDR3 nucleotide sequence: TGTGCCAGCAGTGAAGGGGGCCTTAAACCATCCCATGGCTACACCTTC.

J is TRBJ1-5 and V is TRBV28, with D possibly TRBD1 on 6 matching bases. This CDR3 spans 17 amino acids. Germline loops: CDR1 MDHEN, CDR2 SYDVKM. Between the trimmed V and J ends, which lost 3 bases and 7 bases, there was a span of 22 bases. The CDR3 DNA is TGTGCCAGCAGTTTCCCAGCCAGGGGTAGTTACGAACAGCCCCAGCATTTT. Encoded protein: CASSFPARGSYEQPQHF.

The CDR3 DNA reads TGTGCCATCACCCCAGGGGGGAGCACAGATACGCAGTATTTT. This codes for CAITPGGSTDTQYF. The chain links TRBV10-3 to TRBJ2-3, with D possibly being TRBD1 (7 bases). The germline V gene encodes CDR1 ENHRY and CDR2 SYGVKD. V lost 7 bases to trimming and J lost 0 bases, with 11 bases between them. The CDR3 runs 14 residues.

This clone has just a few counts. The chain recombines TRBV9 with TRBJ1-3; unclear D gene. V lost 0 bases and J 0 bases, leaving 7 bases between the germline ends. The CDR3 consists of 15 residues. From germline, CDR1 is SGDLS and CDR2 YYNGEE. CDR3 region: CASSVEASSGNTIYF. CDR3 DNA: TGTGCCAGCAGCGTAGAAGCGAGCTCTGGAAACACCATATATTTT.

This clone was observed a single time. The chain couples TRBV5-6 to TRBJ1-1; D not certain. The V end was cut by 5 bases, the J end by 0 bases, with 5 bases between. Germline lookup yields CDR1 SGHDT and CDR2 YYEEEE. CDR3 length: 12 amino acids. The CDR3: CASRALNTEAFF. CDR3 nucleotide sequence: TGTGCCAGCAGAGCACTGAACACTGAAGCTTTCTTT.

This clone has only a few counts. The chain has TRBV7-2 and TRBJ2-7; 10 nucleotides line up with TRBD2. Germline CDR1 and CDR2: SGHTA and FQGNSA. The CDR3 has 14 amino acids. V lost 3 bases to trimming and J lost 4 bases; unmatched junction nucleotides: 3. CDR3 nucleotide sequence: TGTGCCAGCAGCTTGGATAGCGGGAGGTACGAGCAGTACTTC. This translates into CASSLDSGRYEQYF. Looking up the rest from reference TRBV7-2 and TRBJ2-7 gives the full variable domain: GAGVSQSPSNKVTEKGKDVELRCDPISGHTALYWYRQSLGQGLEFLIYFQGNSAPDKSGLPSDRFSAERTGGSVSTLTIQRTQQEDSAVYLCASSLDSGRYEQYFGPGTRLTVT.

J is TRBJ2-1 and V is TRBV3-1 (or the pseudogene TRBV3-2); 11 bases fit TRBD1. Germline lookup yields CDR1 LGHDT and CDR2 YNNKEL (reference sequence). The CDR3 is 14 residues long. V lost 4 bases and J lost 8; bases outside the gene matches: 4. CDR3 in DNA: TGTGCCAGCAGCCCAGGACAGGGGGCCTATGAGCAGTTCTTC. Its protein is CASSPGQGAYEQFF.

The rearrangement uses TRBV7-3 and TRBJ2-2; possible D gene TRBD2, 6 bases. Trimming took 6 bases from V and 0 from J, leaving 11 bases between them. CDR1 and CDR2 (germline): SGHTA, FQGTGA. This CDR3 has 15 amino acids. CDR3 DNA: TGTGCCAGCAGTTCGGGAGCTACGAACACCGGGGAGCTGTTTTTT. It translates to CASSSGATNTGELFF.

The CDR3 region is CASTPGAGGRSGKLFF. DNA of the CDR3: TGCGCCAGCACTCCCGGGGCAGGGGGGAGAAGTGGAAAACTGTTTTTT. V and J are TRBV23-1 and TRBJ1-4; TRBD1 aligns across 7 bases. Being an ORF, TRBV23-1 has a function that is uncertain. The V gene end was trimmed by 7 bases and the J gene end by 10 bases; junction bases not matched to a gene: 18. There are 16 residues in the CDR3.

This clone has just one count. V gene TRBV6-2 or TRBV6-3 combines with J gene TRBJ2-1, with 14 bases that match TRBD2. Unmatched junction bases numbered 12, after V lost 5 bases and J lost 0 bases. CDR3 length: 20 residues. Germline lookup yields CDR1 MNHEY and CDR2 SVGEGT. CDR3 loop: CASSTGEGLAGVSSYNEQFF. CDR3 bases: TGTGCCAGCAGTACGGGGGAGGGACTAGCGGGAGTCTCCTCCTACAATGAGCAGTTCTTC.

This clone came up a few times. This chain links TRBV5-8 with TRBJ2-1; TRBD1 matches at 8 bases. The CDR3 loop spans 15 amino acids. The V and J ends lost 1 base and 7 bases, in that order; junction bases with no gene match: 7. Germline-derived CDR1 and CDR2 are SGHTS and YDEGEE. CDR3 sequence (DNA): TGTGCCAGCAGCTTGAGACAGGGGTATCTAAATGAGCAGTTCTTC. It is translated as CASSLRQGYLNEQFF.

This sequence joins TRBV6-5 and TRBJ2-1; tentative D call: TRBD1 (6 bases). CDR1 MNHEY and CDR2 SVGAGI come from the germline V gene. V lost 6 bases, J lost 12 bases, and 12 bases lay in between. CDR3 size: 11 residues. The CDR3 here is CASRLNRVQFF. In nucleotides, the CDR3 is TGTGCCAGCAGACTTAACAGGGTGCAGTTCTTC.

The rearrangement uses TRBV6-5 and TRBJ1-2, with unresolved D. The CDR3 is made up of 14 amino acids. In germline, CDR1 is MNHEY, CDR2 SVGAGI. Trimming stripped 3 bases from V and 2 bases from J, with 10 bases between. The CDR3 sequence is CASSYQPGNYGYTF. The CDR3 DNA reads as TGTGCCAGCAGTTATCAACCAGGAAACTATGGCTACACCTTC.

V usage is TRBV3-1 (or the pseudogene TRBV3-2) and J usage is TRBJ2-3; D ambiguous. V lost 4 bases, J lost 5 bases, and 7 bases lay in between. Germline lookup yields CDR1 LGHDT and CDR2 YNNKEL (reference sequence). CDR3 length equals 12 residues. The CDR3 region is CASSPPGDTQYF. The DNA for the CDR3 is TGTGCCAGCAGCCCCCCGGGAGATACGCAGTATTTT.

The gene calls are TRBV3-1 (or the pseudogene TRBV3-2) and TRBJ2-5, with 9 bases matching TRBD2. This CDR3 has 16 residues. CDR1 LGHDT and CDR2 YNNKEL come from the germline V gene (reference sequence). The V and J ends lost 0 bases and 4 bases, in that order; junction bases with no gene match: 6. Written as DNA, the CDR3 is TGTGCCAGCAGCCAAGAGGGGAGAGCGGGAGGAGAGACCCAGTACTTC. As protein: CASSQEGRAGGETQYF.

This chain connects TRBV21-1 to TRBJ1-5; the listed D gene, TRBD1, was not tested against the DNA. TRBV21-1 is a recognized pseudogene. The CDR3 runs 15 residues. The CDR3 reads CASSKPQGAAQPQHF. The CDR3 DNA reads TGTGCCAGCAGCAAGCCACAGGGGGCAGCGCAGCCCCAGCATTTT.

The chain links TRBV9 to TRBJ1-3, with a tentative D call TRBD1 (6 bases). The CDR3 is 14 amino acids. Deletions cut 3 bases from V and 2 bases from J, with 9 bases between. Per the germline V gene, CDR1 is SGDLS and CDR2 is YYNGEE. In DNA form, the CDR3 reads TGTGCCAGCAGCGAGAAGGGGGCTGGAAACACCATATATTTT. Its translation: CASSEKGAGNTIYF.

The J gene is TRBJ1-1, the V gene TRBV3-1 (or the pseudogene TRBV3-2), with D perhaps matching TRBD1 (6 bases). Looked up from germline, CDR1 is LGHDT and CDR2 is YNNKEL (reference sequence). V lost 2 bases to trimming and J lost 5 bases, with 6 bases between them. The CDR3 is made up of 12 amino acids. The CDR3 sequence: CASSQRGTEAFF. CDR3 sequence (DNA): TGTGCCAGCAGCCAAAGGGGGACTGAAGCTTTCTTT.

V is TRBV6-5 and J is TRBJ2-1, with TRBD1 matching over 7 bases. Trimming at V came to 6 bases and at J to 2 bases, leaving 7 bases not matched to a gene. Germline CDR1 is MNHEY and CDR2 is SVGAGI. The CDR3 covers 15 residues. In nucleotides, the CDR3 is TGTGCCAGCAGCCGAGCCGGGACAGCCTACAATGAGCAGTTCTTC. This encodes CASSRAGTAYNEQFF.